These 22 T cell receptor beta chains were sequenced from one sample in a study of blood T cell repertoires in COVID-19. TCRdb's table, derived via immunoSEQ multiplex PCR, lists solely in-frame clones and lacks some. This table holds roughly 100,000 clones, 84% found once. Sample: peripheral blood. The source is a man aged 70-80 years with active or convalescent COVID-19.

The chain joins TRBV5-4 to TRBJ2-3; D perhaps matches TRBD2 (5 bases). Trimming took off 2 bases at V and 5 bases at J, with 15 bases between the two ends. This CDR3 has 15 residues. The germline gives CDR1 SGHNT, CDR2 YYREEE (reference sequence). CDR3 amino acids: CASSLPNVGRDTQYF. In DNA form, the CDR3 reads TGTGCCAGCAGCTTACCAAACGTGGGGAGAGATACGCAGTATTTT.

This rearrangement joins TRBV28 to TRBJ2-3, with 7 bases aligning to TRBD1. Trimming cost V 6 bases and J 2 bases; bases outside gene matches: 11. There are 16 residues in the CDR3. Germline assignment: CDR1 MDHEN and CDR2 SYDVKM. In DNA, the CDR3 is TGTGCCAGCAGCCGAGTAACAGGGGACAACACAGATACGCAGTATTTT. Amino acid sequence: CASSRVTGDNTDTQYF.

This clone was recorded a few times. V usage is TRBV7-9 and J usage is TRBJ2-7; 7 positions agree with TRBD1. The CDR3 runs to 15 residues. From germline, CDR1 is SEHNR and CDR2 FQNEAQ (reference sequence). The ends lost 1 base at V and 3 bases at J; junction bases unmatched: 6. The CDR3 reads CASSLDGTVVYEQYF. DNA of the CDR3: TGTGCCAGCAGCTTAGACGGGACAGTTGTCTACGAGCAGTACTTC.

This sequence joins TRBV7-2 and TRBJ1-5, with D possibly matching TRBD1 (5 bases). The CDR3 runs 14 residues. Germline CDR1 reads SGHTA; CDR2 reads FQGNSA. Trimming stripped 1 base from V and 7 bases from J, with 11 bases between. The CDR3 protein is CASSLGTGPQPQHF. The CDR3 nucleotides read TGTGCCAGCAGCTTAGGCACAGGACCCCAGCCCCAGCATTTT.

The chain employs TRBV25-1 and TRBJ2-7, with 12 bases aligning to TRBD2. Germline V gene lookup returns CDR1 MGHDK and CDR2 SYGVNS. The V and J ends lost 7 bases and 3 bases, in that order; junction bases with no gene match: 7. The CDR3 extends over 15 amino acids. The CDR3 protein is CASIPGLAGSYEQYF. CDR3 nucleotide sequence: TGTGCCAGCATCCCCGGACTAGCGGGGAGCTACGAGCAGTACTTC.

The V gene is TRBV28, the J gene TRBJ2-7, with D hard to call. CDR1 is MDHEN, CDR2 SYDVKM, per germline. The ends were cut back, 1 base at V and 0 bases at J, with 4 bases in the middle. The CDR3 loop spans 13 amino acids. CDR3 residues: CASSLFLSYEQYF. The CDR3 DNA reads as TGTGCCAGCAGTTTATTTCTCTCCTACGAGCAGTACTTC.

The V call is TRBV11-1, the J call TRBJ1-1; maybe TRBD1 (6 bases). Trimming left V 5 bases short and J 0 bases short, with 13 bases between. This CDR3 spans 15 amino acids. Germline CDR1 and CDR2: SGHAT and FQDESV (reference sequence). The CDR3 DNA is TGTGCCAGCAGCGCCCCAGGGGTGTTGAACACTGAAGCTTTCTTT. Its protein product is CASSAPGVLNTEAFF.

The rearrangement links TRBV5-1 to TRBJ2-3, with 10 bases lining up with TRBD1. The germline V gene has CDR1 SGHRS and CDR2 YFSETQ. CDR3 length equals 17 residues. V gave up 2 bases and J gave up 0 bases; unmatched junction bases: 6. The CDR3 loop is CASSLGQGVLSTDTQYF. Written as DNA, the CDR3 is TGCGCCAGCAGCTTAGGACAGGGGGTGCTCAGCACAGATACGCAGTATTTT.

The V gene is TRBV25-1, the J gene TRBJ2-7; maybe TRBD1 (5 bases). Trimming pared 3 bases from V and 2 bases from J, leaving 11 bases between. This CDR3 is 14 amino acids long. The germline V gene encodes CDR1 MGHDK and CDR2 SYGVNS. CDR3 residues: CASSEPGPAYEQYF. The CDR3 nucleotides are TGTGCCAGCAGTGAGCCAGGGCCTGCCTACGAGCAGTACTTC.

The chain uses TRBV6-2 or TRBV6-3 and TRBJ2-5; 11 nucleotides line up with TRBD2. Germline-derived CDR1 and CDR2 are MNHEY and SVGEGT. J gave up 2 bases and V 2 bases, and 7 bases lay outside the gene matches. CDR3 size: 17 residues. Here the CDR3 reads CASSYGMTSGVQETQYF. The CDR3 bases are TGTGCCAGCAGTTACGGTATGACTAGCGGGGTACAAGAGACCCAGTACTTC.

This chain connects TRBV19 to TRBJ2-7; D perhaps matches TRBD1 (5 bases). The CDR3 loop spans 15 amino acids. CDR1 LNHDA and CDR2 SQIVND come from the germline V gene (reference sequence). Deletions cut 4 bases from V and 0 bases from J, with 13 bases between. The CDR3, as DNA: TGTGCCAGTAGTAGGAGCAGGGCTTTCTCCTACGAGCAGTACTTC. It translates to CASSRSRAFSYEQYF.

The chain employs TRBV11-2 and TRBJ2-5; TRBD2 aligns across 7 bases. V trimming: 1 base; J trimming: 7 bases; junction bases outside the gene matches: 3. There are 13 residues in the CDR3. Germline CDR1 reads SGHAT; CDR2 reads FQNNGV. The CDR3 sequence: CASSLAGGGTQYF. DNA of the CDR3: TGTGCCAGCAGCTTAGCGGGAGGTGGGACCCAGTACTTC. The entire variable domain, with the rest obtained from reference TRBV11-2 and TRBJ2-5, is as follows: EAGVAQSPRYKIIEKRQSVAFWCNPISGHATLYWYQQILGQGPKLLIQFQNNGVVDDSQLPKDRFSAERLKGVDSTLKIQPAKLEDSAVYLCASSLAGGGTQYFGPGTRLLVL.

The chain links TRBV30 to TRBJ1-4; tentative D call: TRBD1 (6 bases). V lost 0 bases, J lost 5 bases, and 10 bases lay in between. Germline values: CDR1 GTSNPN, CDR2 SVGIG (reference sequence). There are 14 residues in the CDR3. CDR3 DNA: TGTGCCTGGAGTGTGAAGGGGGGGAATGAAAAACTGTTTTTT. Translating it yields CAWSVKGGNEKLFF.

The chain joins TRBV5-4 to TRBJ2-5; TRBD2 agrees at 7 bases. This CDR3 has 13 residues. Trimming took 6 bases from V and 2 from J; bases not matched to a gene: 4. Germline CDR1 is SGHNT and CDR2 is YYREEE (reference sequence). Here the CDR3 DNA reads TGTGCCAGCACCCGGGGAGGGCAAGAGACCCAGTACTTC. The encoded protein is CASTRGGQETQYF.

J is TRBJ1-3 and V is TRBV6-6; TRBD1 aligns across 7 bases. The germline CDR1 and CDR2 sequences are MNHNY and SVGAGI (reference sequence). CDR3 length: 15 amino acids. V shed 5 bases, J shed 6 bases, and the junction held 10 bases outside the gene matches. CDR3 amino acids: CASSVGTAILNTIYF. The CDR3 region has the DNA TGTGCCAGCAGTGTCGGGACAGCCATTCTAAACACCATATATTTT.

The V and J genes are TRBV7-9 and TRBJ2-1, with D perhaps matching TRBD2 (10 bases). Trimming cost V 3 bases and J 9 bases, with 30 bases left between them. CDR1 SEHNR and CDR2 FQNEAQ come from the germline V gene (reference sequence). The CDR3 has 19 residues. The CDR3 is CASSFGTGRLAGVGAEQFF. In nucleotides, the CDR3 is TGTGCCAGCAGCTTCGGGACAGGGAGGCTAGCGGGGGTCGGAGCTGAGCAGTTCTTC.

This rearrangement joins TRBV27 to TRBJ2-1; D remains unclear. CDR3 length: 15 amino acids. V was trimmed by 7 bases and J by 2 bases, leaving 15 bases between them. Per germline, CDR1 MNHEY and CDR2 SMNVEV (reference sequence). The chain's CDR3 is CASNIINSAYNEQFF. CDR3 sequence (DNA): TGTGCCAGCAACATTATAAATTCTGCCTACAATGAGCAGTTCTTC.

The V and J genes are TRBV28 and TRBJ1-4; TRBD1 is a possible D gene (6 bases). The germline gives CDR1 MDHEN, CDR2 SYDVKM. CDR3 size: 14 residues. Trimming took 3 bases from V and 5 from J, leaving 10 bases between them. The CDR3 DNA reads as TGTGCCAGCAGTTTCGGGGGGCTCAATGAAAAACTGTTTTTT. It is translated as CASSFGGLNEKLFF.

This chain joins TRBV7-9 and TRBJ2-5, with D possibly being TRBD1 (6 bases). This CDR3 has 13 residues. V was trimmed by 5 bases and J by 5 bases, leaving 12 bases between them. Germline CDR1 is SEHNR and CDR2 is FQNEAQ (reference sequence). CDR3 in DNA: TGTGCCAGCAGCCGAGGGGGTGTCGAGACCCAGTACTTC. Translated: CASSRGGVETQYF.

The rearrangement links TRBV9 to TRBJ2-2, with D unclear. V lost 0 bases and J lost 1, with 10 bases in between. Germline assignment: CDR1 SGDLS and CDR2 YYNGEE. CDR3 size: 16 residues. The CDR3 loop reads CASSVEPAGNTGELFF. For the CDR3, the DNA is TGTGCCAGCAGCGTAGAGCCCGCAGGGAACACCGGGGAGCTGTTTTTT.

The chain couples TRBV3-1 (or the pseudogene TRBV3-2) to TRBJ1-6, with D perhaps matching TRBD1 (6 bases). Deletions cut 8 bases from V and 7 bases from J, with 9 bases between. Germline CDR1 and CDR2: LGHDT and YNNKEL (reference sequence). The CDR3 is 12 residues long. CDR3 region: CASGRGNSPLHF. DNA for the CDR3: TGTGCCAGCGGGAGGGGGAATTCACCCCTCCACTTT.

CDR3 in DNA: TGTGCCAGTAGTCGGACTGTTTTGAACACTGAAGCTTTCTTT. This translates into CASSRTVLNTEAFF. The chain couples TRBV19 to TRBJ1-1; D is uncertain. V lost 5 bases and J lost 0, with 10 bases in between. The CDR3 spans 14 residues. Per the germline V gene, CDR1 is LNHDA and CDR2 is SQIVND (reference sequence).